A single sample is the source of the 14 T cell receptor beta chains below, sequenced in a study of CD8 T cells in ankylosing spondylitis. Via MiXCR, TCRdb re-called the 5' RACE reads, giving one row per CDR3 protein. This table has roughly 440,000 distinct CDR3 sequences, 17% appearing once. General observations from the study: A TCR beta motif made of under 10 highly homologous variants seemed typical of ankylosing spondylitis blood.

These receptors lack a known antigen. The specimen sequenced was blood, either unsorted or a sorted T cell fraction (not recorded which). These receptors came from a male donor with ankylosing spondylitis.

This chain uses TRBV28 with TRBJ2-3; D not resolved. V gave up 6 bases and J gave up 0 bases, with 10 bases separating them. The CDR3 length is 14 residues. CDR1 is MDHEN, CDR2 SYDVKM, per germline. The DNA for the CDR3 is TGTGCCAGCAGGGGCCCCCCGAGCACAGATACGCAGTATTTT. Translated, it gives CASRGPPSTDTQYF. The complete variable domain, with remaining parts taken from reference TRBV28 and TRBJ2-3, reads DVKVTQSSRYLVKRTGEKVFLECVQDMDHENMFWYRQDPGLGLRLIYFSYDVKMKEKGDIPEGYSVSREKKERFSLILESASTNQTSMYLCASRGPPSTDTQYFGPGTRLTVL.

CDR3 sequence (DNA): TGTGCCAGCAGGACAGGAGCGGGTCAGCCCCAGCATTTT. Amino acids: CASRTGAGQPQHF. This chain links TRBV28 with TRBJ1-5; TRBD1 is a possible D gene (6 bases). The germline V gene encodes CDR1 MDHEN and CDR2 SYDVKM. V shed 6 bases and J shed 6 bases, with 12 bases lying between them. The CDR3 is 13 amino acids.

The chain employs TRBV28 and TRBJ2-7; 8 nucleotides align to TRBD1. The length of the CDR3 is 11 residues. The germline gives CDR1 MDHEN, CDR2 SYDVKM. Here the CDR3 DNA reads TGTGGGACAGGGCCTACCTACGAGCAGTACTTC. Protein product: CGTGPTYEQYF.

The chain is built from TRBV2 and TRBJ1-1; 7 bases fit TRBD1. The CDR3 has 17 amino acids. The V gene end was trimmed by 6 bases and the J gene end by 1 base; junction bases not matched to a gene: 14. Germline V CDR1 and CDR2: SNHLY, FYNNEI. For the CDR3, the DNA is TGTGCCAGCAGAAAGATAGGGGACAGCAGGACGAACACTGAAGCTTTCTTT. This sequence encodes CASRKIGDSRTNTEAFF.

The chain has TRBV5-6 and TRBJ2-3; D is ambiguous. Germline V gene lookup returns CDR1 SGHDT and CDR2 YYEEEE. The CDR3 consists of 14 residues. V gave up 1 base and J gave up 6 bases, with 12 bases separating them. CDR3 loop: CASSLLALTDTQYF. The CDR3 DNA reads as TGTGCCAGCAGCTTGCTGGCTTTGACGGATACGCAGTATTTT.

Regarding this clonotype: One end of the junction fails to match germline, which may point to a read error. The rearrangement joins TRBV7-2 to TRBJ1-1, with 7 bases aligning to TRBD1. The CDR3 contains 14 residues. Germline lookup yields CDR1 SGHTA and CDR2 FQGNSA. The CDR3, as DNA: TGTGCCAGCAGCTTACGACAGGGCGGCACTGGAGCTTTCTTT. The encoded protein is CASSLRQGGTGAFF. Together with reference TRBV7-2 and TRBJ1-1, the CDR3 gives the full variable domain: GAGVSQSPSNKVTEKGKDVELRCDPISGHTALYWYRQSLGQGLEFLIYFQGNSAPDKSGLPSDRFSAERTGGSVSTLTIQRTQQEDSAVYLCASSLRQGGTGAFFGQGTRLTVV.

V is TRBV7-2 and J is TRBJ2-5, with D unresolved. The V gene's germline CDR1 is SGHTA and CDR2 FQGNSA. The CDR3 contains 12 residues. Deletions cut 2 bases from V and 9 bases from J, with 10 bases between. The CDR3 region is CASSLLAAAQYF. DNA for the CDR3: TGTGCCAGCAGCTTACTGGCGGCGGCCCAGTACTTC.

This clonotype was seen a single time. V gene TRBV21-1 combines with J gene TRBJ2-2; TRBD2, the D gene given by the table, was not confirmed from the DNA. TRBV21-1 is a listed pseudogene. There are 17 residues in the CDR3. The CDR3 here is CASSKIPGLPLGGELFF. CDR3 sequence (DNA): TGTGCCAGCAGCAAAATCCCGGGACTACCGTTGGGCGGGGAGCTGTTTTTT.

This sequence joins TRBV5-1 and TRBJ1-2; the D gene is possibly TRBD1 (6 bases). The V end lost 2 bases, the J end lost 3 bases, and 14 bases lay between the germline ends. The CDR3 consists of 15 residues. The germline V gene has CDR1 SGHRS and CDR2 YFSETQ. This chain's CDR3 is CASSFDSTGYYGYTF. DNA for the CDR3: TGCGCCAGCAGCTTCGACTCGACAGGTTACTATGGCTACACCTTC.

There are a few counts of this clonotype. CDR3 loop: CASARQGINTEAFF. The CDR3 region has the DNA TGTGCCAGCGCCCGACAGGGGATAAACACTGAAGCTTTCTTT. V is TRBV7-2 and J is TRBJ1-1; 8 positions match TRBD1. Germline V gene sequence: CDR1 SGHTA, CDR2 FQGNSA. The J segment lost 2 bases and the V segment lost 8 bases, leaving 7 bases of the junction unmatched. The CDR3 totals 14 residues.

This clonotype was counted a few times. The V gene is TRBV7-9, the J gene TRBJ2-1; D call uncertain. CDR3 length: 16 residues. Trimming shortened V by 1 base and J by 8 bases, and 18 bases separated the two germline ends. CDR1 is SEHNR and CDR2 is FQNEAQ in the germline V gene (reference sequence). In nucleotides, the CDR3 is TGTGCCAGCAGCTTAGGGCAGGTGGCGAGACGTCATGAGCAGTTCTTC. It is translated as CASSLGQVARRHEQFF. Together with reference TRBV7-9 and TRBJ2-1, the CDR3 gives the full variable domain: DTGVSQNPRHKITKRGQNVTFRCDPISEHNRLYWYRQTLGQGPEFLTYFQNEAQLEKSRLLSDRFSAERPKGSFSTLEIQRTEQGDSAMYLCASSLGQVARRHEQFFGPGTRLTVL.

The chain joins TRBV7-3 to TRBJ2-2; 7 nucleotides match TRBD1. The CDR3 covers 14 residues. V dropped 5 bases and J dropped 6; count of bases not matched to a gene: 6. Germline CDR1 is SGHTA and CDR2 is FQGTGA. The CDR3 loop reads CASSKDRAPGELFF. DNA for the CDR3: TGTGCCAGCAGCAAAGACAGGGCTCCCGGGGAGCTGTTTTTT.

The chain links TRBV7-3 to TRBJ2-2; 7 nucleotides match TRBD1. The V segment lost 4 bases and the J segment 1 base; nucleotides outside the gene matches: 9. Germline assignment: CDR1 SGHTA and CDR2 FQGTGA. The CDR3 is 17 residues long. In nucleotides, the CDR3 is TGTGCCAGCAGCTACAAATCCTGGACAGGGAACACCGGGGAGCTGTTTTTT. It yields the protein CASSYKSWTGNTGELFF.

V and J are TRBV11-2 and TRBJ2-1, with 15 positions matching TRBD2. The J segment lost 8 bases and the V segment lost 6 bases, leaving 8 bases of the junction unmatched. The CDR3 runs to 16 residues. Germline CDR1 and CDR2: SGHAT and FQNNGV. The CDR3 sequence is CASRRTSGGANYEQFF. The DNA for the CDR3 is TGTGCCAGCAGGCGGACTAGCGGGGGGGCCAACTATGAGCAGTTCTTC.